The 9 T cell receptor beta chains below were found in one sample sequenced in a study of regulatory T cells in long-lasting Graves disease. The TCR beta library used iRepertoire HTBI primers with Arm-PCR amplification of CDR3. Via MiXCR, TCRdb re-called the multiplex PCR reads, giving one row per CDR3 protein. This table holds some 430,000 distinct CDR3 sequences, roughly a fifth found once. Stated time point: persistent/refractory GD, antithyroid drugs over 5 years with positive TRAb. From PBMCs, RNA was extracted and then used to make the TCR library. The specimen comprised peripheral blood mononuclear cells (PBMCs), sampled when the disease was refractory, from a patient treated with antithyroid drugs. These receptors were obtained from a female donor with Graves disease.

The sample holds one count of this clonotype. The chain joins TRBV6-5 to TRBJ2-3, with D uncertain. Trimming took off 0 bases at V and 2 bases at J, with 9 bases between the two ends. The CDR3 is 15 residues long. Germline-derived CDR1 and CDR2 are MNHEY and SVGAGI. The CDR3 DNA is TGTGCCAGCAGTTACTCATTCCTTTCCACAGATACGCAGTATTTT. This codes for CASSYSFLSTDTQYF.

This chain uses TRBV25-1 with TRBJ2-5; TRBD1 matches at 10 bases. This CDR3 is 14 amino acids long. The germline V gene has CDR1 MGHDK and CDR2 SYGVNS. J was trimmed by 5 bases and V by 2 bases; bases with no gene match: 2. Here the CDR3 DNA reads TGTGCCAGCAGTGAAATGGACAGGGGGGAGACCCAGTACTTC. Protein: CASSEMDRGETQYF.

The chain joins TRBV6-1 to TRBJ2-7; 10 positions agree with TRBD1. The CDR3 has 15 residues. Trimming cost V 7 bases and J 2 bases; bases outside gene matches: 8. Germline lookup yields CDR1 MNHNS and CDR2 SASEGT. As DNA, the CDR3 is TGTGCCAGCACCCGGCGCGGACAGGGGGCCTACGAGCAGTACTTC. Protein product: CASTRRGQGAYEQYF.

This clonotype was seen many times. The chain is built from TRBV28 and TRBJ2-2, with 12 bases matching TRBD2. Losses at the gene ends were 2 bases for V and 6 bases for J; bases not matched to a gene: 10. This CDR3 is built from 18 residues. Germline values: CDR1 MDHEN, CDR2 SYDVKM. CDR3 in DNA: TGTGCCAGCAGTTTAACCTTTACTAGCGGGAGGACCTCCGGGGAGCTGTTTTTT. This codes for CASSLTFTSGRTSGELFF.

This clonotype has ten or more counts. The chain joins TRBV28 to TRBJ2-5; D is uncertain. The ends were cut back, 9 bases at V and 1 base at J, with 9 bases in the middle. The germline CDR1 and CDR2 sequences are MDHEN and SYDVKM. CDR3 length: 12 amino acids. The CDR3 DNA sequence: TGTGCCAGTTATGGTCCCCAAGAGACCCAGTACTTC. Encoded protein: CASYGPQETQYF.

Many counts were recorded for this clonotype. The gene calls are TRBV28 and TRBJ2-7; D perhaps matches TRBD1 (6 bases). Germline V gene lookup returns CDR1 MDHEN and CDR2 SYDVKM. The CDR3 is 12 residues long. V dropped 4 bases and J dropped 2 bases, with 6 bases sitting between them. The CDR3 DNA is TGTGCCAGCAGTTACAGGGCCTACGAGCAGTACTTC. It encodes CASSYRAYEQYF.

The chain links TRBV12-3 or TRBV12-4 to TRBJ2-1; no firm D call. The CDR3 spans 13 residues. Trimming stripped 6 bases from V and 10 bases from J, with 16 bases between. Here the CDR3 DNA reads TGTGCCAGCAGCCCACTGGCCCGTGAAGAGCAGTTCTTC. Its translation: CASSPLAREEQFF.

This chain links TRBV29-1 with TRBJ2-7; possible D gene TRBD2, 5 bases. The CDR3 has 13 residues. Germline V gives CDR1 SQVTM, CDR2 ANQGSEA. Trimming took 1 base from V and 4 from J, leaving 11 bases between them. Here the CDR3 reads CSVEGGSGYEQYF. The CDR3 DNA follows: TGCAGCGTTGAAGGAGGGTCCGGTTACGAGCAGTACTTC.

This chain connects TRBV19 to TRBJ1-5; perhaps TRBD1 as D (5 bases). The germline V and J ends were trimmed by 3 bases and 6 bases, with 12 bases remaining between them. The CDR3 spans 14 residues. The germline CDR1 and CDR2 sequences are LNHDA and SQIVND (reference sequence). The CDR3 region has the DNA TGTGCCAGTAGTATTGAGACGGGGGGTCAGCCCCAGCATTTT. This codes for CASSIETGGQPQHF.